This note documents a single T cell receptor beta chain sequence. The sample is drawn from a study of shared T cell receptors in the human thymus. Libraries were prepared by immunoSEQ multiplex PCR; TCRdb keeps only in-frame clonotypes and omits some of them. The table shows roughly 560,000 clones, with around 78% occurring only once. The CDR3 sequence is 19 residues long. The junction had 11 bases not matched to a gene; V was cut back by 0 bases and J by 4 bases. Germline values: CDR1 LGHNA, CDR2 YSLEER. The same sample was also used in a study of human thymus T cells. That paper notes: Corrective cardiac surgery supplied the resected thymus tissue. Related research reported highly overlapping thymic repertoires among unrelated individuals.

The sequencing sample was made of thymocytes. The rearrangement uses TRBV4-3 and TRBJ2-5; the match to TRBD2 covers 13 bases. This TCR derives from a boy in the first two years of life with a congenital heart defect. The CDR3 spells CASSQESATSGRAPETQYF. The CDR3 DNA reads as TGCGCCAGCAGCCAAGAGAGCGCAACTAGCGGGAGGGCCCCAGAGACCCAGTACTTC.